This T cell receptor beta chain was captured in a study of T cells in Graves' hyperthyroidism and ophthalmopathy. This clonotype has at least ten counts. TCR beta CDR3 regions were amplified from RNA. The TCR CDR3 was amplified in a first-round RT-PCR using the HTBI primer set. TCRdb reprocessed the multiplex PCR reads with MiXCR, giving one entry per CDR3 protein. There are a few hundred thousand distinct CDR3 sequences in the sample; roughly a fifth occur only once, and less than 65% lies in the top ten. Subjects aged 18 to 65 presented with newly diagnosed hyperthyroidism of less than 2 months' duration. Around 9.8 ml fresh peripheral blood yielded the PBMCs. V was clipped by 5 bases and J by 0 bases, with 10 bases between them. The V gene's germline CDR1 is SEHNR and CDR2 FQNEAQ (reference sequence). This CDR3 is built from 15 residues.

Sequenced sample: blood. The TCR was taken from a woman aged 45-65 years with Graves' hyperthyroidism. The J gene is TRBJ1-4, the V gene TRBV7-9; TRBD1 might be the D (6 bases). The CDR3 loop reads CASSRDMPTNEKLFF. The CDR3 DNA is TGTGCCAGCAGCCGGGACATGCCAACTAATGAAAAACTGTTTTTT.